Listed here are 32 T cell receptor beta chains from one sample, sequenced in a study of blood T cell repertoires in COVID-19 (dated by TCRdb to about 2020). The method behind the library was the immunoSEQ multiplex PCR assay. This immuneACCESS table, as held by TCRdb, lists in-frame sequences with V and J called but not all clones. Of the missing ones, under half trace to an unresolved V gene in checked studies; the others have no known cause. The sample table contains about 240,000 clones; only one count was recorded for about 79% of them. Clones ranked in the top ten supply around 9.6% of the sample. Sequenced sample: peripheral blood. The origin of the receptors is a woman of 80 years or more with acute or convalescent COVID-19.

The gene calls are TRBV18 and TRBJ1-2, with a weak D call TRBD1 (6 bases). Germline V gene sequence: CDR1 KGHSH, CDR2 LQKENI. The CDR3 is made up of 16 amino acids. V shed 3 bases and J shed 1 base, with 15 bases lying between them. The CDR3 spells CASSPAGTPNNYGYTF. In nucleotides, the CDR3 is TGTGCCAGCTCACCTGCCGGGACACCTAATAACTATGGCTACACCTTC.

The V and J genes are TRBV6-5 and TRBJ2-2, with D hard to call. V lost 6 bases to trimming and J lost 6 bases, with 14 bases between them. Germline values: CDR1 MNHEY, CDR2 SVGAGI. The CDR3 spans 14 residues. The CDR3 DNA reads as TGTGCCAGCAGAACCCCTTTAGATCCCGGGGAGCTGTTTTTT. It specifies CASRTPLDPGELFF.

The CDR3, as DNA: TGTGCCAGCAGTGGACACAGGGGGCGCGGAGAGACCCAGTACTTC. The encoded protein is CASSGHRGRGETQYF. V and J are TRBV6-2 or TRBV6-3 and TRBJ2-5; 9 positions match TRBD1. Per germline, CDR1 MNHEY and CDR2 SVGEGT. The V segment lost 5 bases and the J segment 4 bases; nucleotides outside the gene matches: 8. The CDR3 runs 15 residues.

The chain is built from TRBV19 and TRBJ2-3; 12 bases line up with TRBD2. Looked up from germline, CDR1 is LNHDA and CDR2 is SQIVND (reference sequence). V shed 5 bases and J 5 bases; nucleotides not matched to a gene: 5. CDR3 length: 15 amino acids. For the CDR3, the DNA is TGTGCCAGTAGTTTTCTAGCGGGGGGGCAAGATACGCAGTATTTT. It codes for CASSFLAGGQDTQYF.

V gene TRBV4-2 combines with J gene TRBJ1-2; TRBD1 is a possible D gene (6 bases). Germline lookup yields CDR1 LGHNA and CDR2 YNFKEQ. The CDR3 contains 14 residues. Trimming took off 2 bases at V and 3 bases at J, with 10 bases between the two ends. CDR3 sequence: CASSQLGADYGYTF. Written as DNA, the CDR3 is TGTGCCAGCAGCCAACTGGGGGCGGACTATGGCTACACCTTC.

The genes are TRBV10-3 and TRBJ1-2; no reliable D call. The CDR3 length is 16 residues. The V end lost 0 bases, the J end lost 4 bases, and 15 bases lay between the germline ends. The germline V gene has CDR1 ENHRY and CDR2 SYGVKD. The DNA of the CDR3 is TGTGCCATCAGTGAGTCTAATGGCTTGGCAGGCTATGGCTACACCTTC. Protein: CAISESNGLAGYGYTF.

This chain links TRBV2 with TRBJ1-2; 8 bases align to TRBD1. Unmatched junction bases numbered 11, after V lost 7 bases and J lost 7 bases. Germline lookup yields CDR1 SNHLY and CDR2 FYNNEI. CDR3 size: 14 residues. The CDR3 DNA is TGTGCCAGCACCAGAGGGACAGGTGGGCTTGGCTACACCTTC. It encodes CASTRGTGGLGYTF.

The chain has TRBV19 and TRBJ1-5; 7 bases line up with TRBD1. Germline trimming cut 3 bases from V and 6 bases from J; bases unmatched to any gene: 5. Germline-derived CDR1 and CDR2 are LNHDA and SQIVND (reference sequence). The CDR3 runs 14 residues. The CDR3 DNA reads as TGTGCCAGTAGTATCCGACAGGGAACTCAGCCCCAGCATTTT. Translation: CASSIRQGTQPQHF.

V is TRBV28 and J is TRBJ1-1; TRBD1 aligns across 7 bases. The germline V gene encodes CDR1 MDHEN and CDR2 SYDVKM. The V and J ends lost 1 base and 9 bases, in that order; junction bases with no gene match: 5. The CDR3 contains 13 residues. CDR3 in amino acids: CASSLSRDSKAFF. The DNA for the CDR3 is TGTGCCAGCAGTTTATCCCGGGACAGCAAAGCTTTCTTT.

V usage is TRBV28 and J usage is TRBJ1-2, with D perhaps matching TRBD1 (6 bases). This CDR3 comprises 15 residues. Trimming took off 7 bases at V and 4 bases at J, with 19 bases between the two ends. The germline V gene encodes CDR1 MDHEN and CDR2 SYDVKM. CDR3 coding DNA: TGTGCCAGCAAGGAGGAAAAGGGGGTTTTCTATGGCTACACCTTC. As protein: CASKEEKGVFYGYTF.

This rearrangement joins TRBV12-3 or TRBV12-4 to TRBJ1-3; D is unclear. Trimming took off 6 bases at V and 0 bases at J, with 6 bases between the two ends. The CDR3 length is 13 residues. The CDR3 spells CASRLSSGNTIYF. The CDR3 DNA reads as TGTGCCAGCAGGTTGAGCTCTGGAAACACCATATATTTT.

This chain joins TRBV28 and TRBJ1-6; D is possibly TRBD1 (6 bases). Trimming stripped 2 bases from V and 7 bases from J, with 12 bases between. The CDR3 contains 15 residues. Germline CDR1 reads MDHEN; CDR2 reads SYDVKM. The CDR3 nucleotides read TGTGCCAGCAGTTTAGAGGGGGTGGGGAATTCACCCCTCCACTTT. This codes for CASSLEGVGNSPLHF.

The chain carries TRBV3-1 (or the pseudogene TRBV3-2) and TRBJ2-5, with 13 bases matching TRBD2. The CDR3 is 15 residues long. V was clipped by 2 bases and J by 4 bases; unmatched bases: 1. Germline CDR1 is LGHDT and CDR2 is YNNKEL (reference sequence). The CDR3 loop is CASSQWTSGGETQYF. The CDR3 nucleotides read TGTGCCAGCAGCCAATGGACTAGCGGGGGAGAGACCCAGTACTTC.

V is TRBV3-1 (or the pseudogene TRBV3-2) and J is TRBJ2-5, with TRBD2 matching 15 bases. Germline-derived CDR1 and CDR2 are LGHDT and YNNKEL (reference sequence). CDR3 length: 16 residues. Trimming at V came to 4 bases and at J to 5 bases, leaving 5 bases not matched to a gene. Here the CDR3 DNA reads TGTGCCAGCAGCCTGGGACTAGCGGGGGGTCATGAGACCCAGTACTTC. It specifies CASSLGLAGGHETQYF.

The chain is built from TRBV3-1 (or the pseudogene TRBV3-2) and TRBJ2-1; a possible D gene is TRBD1 (6 bases). The germline V gene encodes CDR1 LGHDT and CDR2 YNNKEL (reference sequence). V was clipped by 3 bases and J by 0 bases, with 15 bases between them. The CDR3 length is 17 residues. This CDR3 is CASSQGVGGSSYNEQFF. Here the CDR3 DNA reads TGTGCCAGCAGCCAGGGGGTTGGGGGCAGCTCCTACAATGAGCAGTTCTTC.

This clone was recorded only once. The rearrangement uses TRBV19 and TRBJ2-3; D possibly corresponds to TRBD2 (5 bases). In germline, CDR1 is LNHDA, CDR2 SQIVND (reference sequence). The CDR3 has 14 amino acids. V was pared by 7 bases and J by 2 bases, with 13 bases between. The CDR3 DNA sequence: TGTGCCAGTAAACCGGGAACCAACACAGATACGCAGTATTTT. Translated, it gives CASKPGTNTDTQYF.

In this sample, this clone turned up a few times. In DNA form, the CDR3 reads TGTGCCAGCAGCTCGAAGACAGGAAACACCATATATTTT. Its translation: CASSSKTGNTIYF. V usage is TRBV7-8 and J usage is TRBJ1-3; no clear D gene. V dropped 4 bases and J dropped 4 bases, with 8 bases sitting between them. Germline CDR1 is SGHVS and CDR2 is FQNEAQ. CDR3 length: 13 residues.

The chain carries TRBV19 and TRBJ2-1, with TRBD2 identical over 9 bases. CDR1 and CDR2 from the germline V gene are LNHDA and SQIVND (reference sequence). V lost 9 bases, J lost 4 bases, and 4 bases stayed unmatched. The CDR3 length is 13 residues. CDR3 sequence reads: CASGTSPYNEQFF. The CDR3 coding sequence is TGTGCCAGCGGGACTAGCCCGTACAATGAGCAGTTCTTC.

In this sample, this clone turned up a few times. The chain uses TRBV5-1 and TRBJ2-7; a possible D gene is TRBD1 (5 bases). CDR3 size: 13 residues. Germline V gene lookup returns CDR1 SGHRS and CDR2 YFSETQ. V was pared by 0 bases and J by 6 bases, with 10 bases between. CDR3 coding DNA: TGCGCCAGCAGCTTGGCAGGGTACTCCGAGCAGTACTTC. Its protein is CASSLAGYSEQYF. The full variable domain, in which reference TRBV5-1 and TRBJ2-7 provide the parts outside the CDR3, is KAGVTQTPRYLIKTRGQQVTLSCSPISGHRSVSWYQQTPGQGLQFLFEYFSETQRNKGNFPGRFSGRQFSNSRSEMNVSTLELGDSALYLCASSLAGYSEQYFGPGTRLTVT.

The V and J genes are TRBV14 and TRBJ1-2; TRBD1 might be the D (5 bases). This CDR3 is 14 amino acids long. With 0 bases removed from V and 4 bases from J, the gap between germline ends came to 9 bases. Germline values: CDR1 SGHDN, CDR2 FVKESK. The CDR3 DNA reads TGTGCCAGCAGCCAAGAGCTAACAGGCTATGGCTACACCTTC. Translating it yields CASSQELTGYGYTF.

The chain uses TRBV25-1 and TRBJ1-1; 7 nucleotides agree with TRBD1. The CDR3 has 16 amino acids. Trimming took 0 bases from V and 4 from J; bases not matched to a gene: 8. The germline CDR1 and CDR2 sequences are MGHDK and SYGVNS. CDR3 in DNA: TGTGCCAGCAGTGAATATGGCAGGGGGTCTTTCACTGAAGCTTTCTTT. Protein product: CASSEYGRGSFTEAFF.

The chain joins TRBV7-3 to TRBJ2-1; 9 bases fit TRBD1. CDR1 and CDR2 (germline): SGHTA, FQGTGA. The trim removed 4 bases at V and 2 bases at J, leaving 6 bases unmatched. The CDR3 runs to 16 residues. The CDR3 sequence: CASSSIRTGAYNEQFF. The CDR3, as DNA: TGTGCCAGCAGCTCAATCAGGACAGGGGCCTACAATGAGCAGTTCTTC.

Only a few counts were recorded for this clone. The genes are TRBV5-4 and TRBJ2-1, with TRBD2 matching 11 bases. The CDR3 consists of 16 residues. Trimming took 9 bases from V and 0 from J; bases not matched to a gene: 8. Germline CDR1 and CDR2: SGHNT and YYREEE (reference sequence). The CDR3, as DNA: TGTGCCACAGCTAGCGGGGGGTGGAGCTCCTACAATGAGCAGTTCTTC. Encoded protein: CATASGGWSSYNEQFF.

The chain employs TRBV12-5 and TRBJ2-7; 7 positions agree with TRBD2. The CDR3 is made up of 16 amino acids. Trimming removed 0 bases from V and 1 base from J; junction bases left unmatched: 6. Germline values: CDR1 LGHNT, CDR2 FRNRAP. Written as DNA, the CDR3 is TGTGCTAGTGGTTTGGTACTGGGCGGGGGTTCCTACGAGCAGTACTTC. It is translated as CASGLVLGGGSYEQYF.

The chain joins TRBV6-2 or TRBV6-3 to TRBJ1-1; TRBD1 aligns across 9 bases. Germline values: CDR1 MNHEY, CDR2 SVGEGT. The trim removed 4 bases at V and 6 bases at J, leaving 9 bases unmatched. The CDR3 runs to 15 residues. In DNA form, the CDR3 reads TGTGCCAGCAGTTCATATAGGGACAGGGACCCTGAAGCTTTCTTT. It encodes CASSSYRDRDPEAFF.

There are a few counts of this clone. The gene calls are TRBV6-5 and TRBJ1-6; no firm D call. The germline CDR1 and CDR2 sequences are MNHEY and SVGAGI. This CDR3 has 14 amino acids. Trimming shortened V by 4 bases and J by 7 bases, and 11 bases separated the two germline ends. CDR3 region: CASSLGAKNSPLHF. CDR3 nucleotide sequence: TGTGCCAGCAGTTTGGGCGCCAAAAATTCACCCCTCCACTTT.

The chain has TRBV11-3 and TRBJ2-1; no clear D. This CDR3 region has 16 residues. The germline CDR1 and CDR2 sequences are SGHNT and YENEEA. V was clipped by 5 bases and J by 0 bases, with 14 bases between them. The CDR3 reads CASSTPRGSSYNEQFF. The CDR3 DNA sequence: TGTGCCAGCAGCACACCGAGAGGCAGCTCCTACAATGAGCAGTTCTTC.

This chain connects TRBV6-5 to TRBJ1-2; the D is unclear. V dropped 0 bases and J dropped 4 bases, with 12 bases sitting between them. The CDR3 length is 15 residues. Germline assignment: CDR1 MNHEY and CDR2 SVGAGI. In DNA, the CDR3 is TGTGCCAGCAGTTACTCTTCTGGCCAGTTCTATGGCTACACCTTC. It specifies CASSYSSGQFYGYTF.

In this sample, this clone turned up once. The rearrangement links TRBV11-2 to TRBJ1-1; D unclear. Trimming stripped 5 bases from V and 0 bases from J, with 13 bases between. The CDR3 totals 15 residues. Germline V gene sequence: CDR1 SGHAT, CDR2 FQNNGV. The CDR3 DNA follows: TGTGCCAGCAGCCTAATGAGGTGGATGAACACTGAAGCTTTCTTT. This encodes CASSLMRWMNTEAFF.

The chain has TRBV30 and TRBJ1-4; D is undetermined. The CDR3 is 13 residues long. Trimming stripped 3 bases from V and 3 bases from J, with 8 bases between. Germline V gene data show CDR1 as GTSNPN and CDR2 as SVGIG (reference sequence). CDR3 in DNA: TGTGCCTGGAGCGAGCAGGCTAATGAAAAACTGTTTTTT. Protein: CAWSEQANEKLFF.

The CDR3 DNA sequence: TGTGCCAGCAGCTTAGGGGTAACAGAGAATTCACCCCTCCACTTT. It codes for CASSLGVTENSPLHF. This chain uses TRBV7-2 with TRBJ1-6, with D unclear. The V gene's germline CDR1 is SGHTA and CDR2 FQGNSA. CDR3 length: 15 residues. The V gene lost 1 base and the J gene lost 7 bases, with 11 bases spanning the gap. The full variable domain, rest sourced from reference TRBV7-2 and TRBJ1-6, is GAGVSQSPSNKVTEKGKDVELRCDPISGHTALYWYRQSLGQGLEFLIYFQGNSAPDKSGLPSDRFSAERTGGSVSTLTIQRTQQEDSAVYLCASSLGVTENSPLHFGNGTRLTVT.

This chain links TRBV6-5 with TRBJ1-5; D unclear. This CDR3 contains 15 residues. Between the trimmed V and J ends, which lost 0 bases and 2 bases, there was a span of 8 bases. Germline V gives CDR1 MNHEY, CDR2 SVGAGI. In nucleotides, the CDR3 is TGTGCCAGCAGTTACTCAGGACTGGGCAATCAGCCCCAGCATTTT. Translating gives CASSYSGLGNQPQHF.